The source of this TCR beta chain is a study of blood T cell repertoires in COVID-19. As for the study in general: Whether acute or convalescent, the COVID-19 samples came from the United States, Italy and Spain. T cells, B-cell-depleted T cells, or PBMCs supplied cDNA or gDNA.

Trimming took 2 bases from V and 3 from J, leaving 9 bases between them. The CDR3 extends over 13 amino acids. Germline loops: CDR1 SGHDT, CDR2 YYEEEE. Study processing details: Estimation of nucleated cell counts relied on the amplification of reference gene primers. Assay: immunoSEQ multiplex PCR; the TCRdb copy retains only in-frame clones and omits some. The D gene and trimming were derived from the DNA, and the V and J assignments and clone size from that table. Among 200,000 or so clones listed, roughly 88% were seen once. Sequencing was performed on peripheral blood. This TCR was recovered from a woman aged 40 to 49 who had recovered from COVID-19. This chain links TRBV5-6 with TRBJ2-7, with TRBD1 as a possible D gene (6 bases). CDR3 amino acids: CASSFTGIYEQYF. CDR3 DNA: TGTGCCAGCAGCTTCACAGGGATCTACGAGCAGTACTTC.